What follows are 23 T cell receptor beta chains derived from one specimen sequenced in a study of blood T cell repertoires in COVID-19. Method: immunoSEQ multiplex PCR; TCRdb's copy keeps in-frame clones and lacks some. The data show more than 150,000 clones, 82% seen once. The sample taken for sequencing was peripheral blood. Receptors were obtained from a woman in her twenties or thirties with acute or convalescent COVID-19.

The CDR3 DNA reads as TGCGCCAGCAGCTTGCAGGAGGGGTCAGATACGCAGTATTTT. Its translation is CASSLQEGSDTQYF. V usage is TRBV5-1 and J usage is TRBJ2-3; D is possibly TRBD2 (6 bases). Germline V gene data show CDR1 as SGHRS and CDR2 as YFSETQ. V lost 1 base to trimming and J lost 4 bases, with 10 bases between them. The CDR3 contains 14 residues.

V and J are TRBV19 and TRBJ2-5; D might be TRBD1 (7 bases). Germline-derived CDR1 and CDR2 are LNHDA and SQIVND (reference sequence). V was cut by 5 bases and J by 1 base, with 14 bases left in between. The CDR3 spans 15 residues. CDR3 sequence reads: CASSGAGQIQETQYF. The CDR3 coding sequence is TGTGCCAGTAGTGGCGCGGGACAGATCCAAGAGACCCAGTACTTC.

V gene TRBV10-3 combines with J gene TRBJ2-5, with TRBD1 as a possible D gene (5 bases). Germline lookup yields CDR1 ENHRY and CDR2 SYGVKD. V lost 6 bases and J lost 5, with 10 bases in between. This CDR3 spans 12 amino acids. The CDR3 sequence is CAISPGLETQYF. The CDR3 DNA reads as TGTGCCATCAGCCCAGGGTTGGAGACCCAGTACTTC.

This clone has at least ten counts. The J gene is TRBJ2-3, the V gene TRBV6-4, with TRBD1 as a possible D gene (6 bases). Germline V gives CDR1 MRHNA, CDR2 SNTAGT. There are 14 residues in the CDR3. Trimming stripped 3 bases from V and 3 bases from J, with 10 bases between. CDR3 protein: CASSERTDTDTQYF. CDR3 nucleotide sequence: TGTGCCAGCAGTGAACGGACAGATACAGATACGCAGTATTTT.

CDR3 protein: CASSLQSNQPQHF. The DNA for the CDR3 is TGTGCCAGCAGCTTACAAAGCAATCAGCCCCAGCATTTT. This chain links TRBV13 with TRBJ1-5; D remains unclear. Germline CDR1 and CDR2: PRHDT and FYEKMQ (reference sequence). The CDR3 has 13 residues. Trimming pared 2 bases from V and 1 base from J, leaving 3 bases between.

The genes are TRBV5-1 and TRBJ2-2; tentatively, D is TRBD2 (6 bases). The V end was cut by 0 bases, the J end by 10 bases, with 19 bases between. The CDR3 consists of 16 residues. Germline CDR1 is SGHRS and CDR2 is YFSETQ. This chain's CDR3 is CASSLAPPGGSEELFF. The DNA of the CDR3 is TGCGCCAGCAGCTTGGCCCCCCCAGGAGGGTCAGAGGAGCTGTTTTTT.

The chain carries TRBV7-9 and TRBJ1-6; TRBD1 matches at 9 bases. Trimming cost V 6 bases and J 9 bases; bases outside gene matches: 6. The germline V gene has CDR1 SEHNR and CDR2 FQNEAQ (reference sequence). The CDR3 spans 14 residues. CDR3 sequence: CASSLGQGRSPLHF. The CDR3 nucleotides read TGTGCCAGCAGTTTGGGACAGGGCCGTTCACCCCTCCACTTT.

This chain links TRBV19 with TRBJ1-5; the D gene is possibly TRBD1 (6 bases). CDR3 size: 14 residues. Per the germline V gene, CDR1 is LNHDA and CDR2 is SQIVND (reference sequence). Deletions cut 7 bases from V and 5 bases from J, with 15 bases between. The CDR3 reads CASNAGTTHQPQHF. For the CDR3, the DNA is TGTGCCAGTAACGCCGGGACAACCCATCAGCCCCAGCATTTT.

In its sample, this clone was seen once. The V and J genes are TRBV6-1 and TRBJ1-1; D remains ambiguous. The CDR3 contains 12 residues. Deletions cut 7 bases from V and 1 base from J, with 7 bases between. The V gene's germline CDR1 is MNHNS and CDR2 SASEGT. The CDR3 DNA reads as TGTGCCAGCACGAGGGAGAACACTGAAGCTTTCTTT. Protein: CASTRENTEAFF.

Here the CDR3 reads CASSPPGGYGYTF. CDR3 in DNA: TGTGCCAGCAGTCCGCCAGGGGGGTATGGCTACACCTTC. The chain recombines TRBV28 with TRBJ1-2; 7 bases align to TRBD1. V lost 5 bases, J lost 5 bases, and 5 bases stayed unmatched. This CDR3 spans 13 amino acids. Germline V CDR1 and CDR2: MDHEN, SYDVKM.

The chain joins TRBV9 to TRBJ1-1, with 7 nucleotides matching TRBD1. Unmatched junction bases numbered 16, after V lost 4 bases and J lost 7 bases. The germline CDR1 and CDR2 sequences are SGDLS and YYNGEE. The CDR3 is made up of 16 amino acids. CDR3 residues: CASSIQTGSPYNEAFF. The CDR3 nucleotides are TGTGCCAGCAGCATCCAGACAGGGAGCCCCTATAATGAAGCTTTCTTT.

J is TRBJ2-1 and V is TRBV4-2; the D gene is possibly TRBD2 (5 bases). Germline V gene lookup returns CDR1 LGHNA and CDR2 YNFKEQ. This CDR3 has 14 residues. V was shortened by 0 bases and J by 7 bases, with 10 bases between the two germline ends. The CDR3 loop reads CASSQDLTGNEQFF. CDR3 nucleotides: TGTGCCAGCAGCCAAGATCTTACGGGAAATGAGCAGTTCTTC.

This sequence joins TRBV5-1 and TRBJ2-7; the match to TRBD1 covers 8 bases. After removal of 4 bases from V and 3 bases from J, the junction contained 3 bases not matched to a gene. The CDR3 is made up of 13 amino acids. Germline loops: CDR1 SGHRS, CDR2 YFSETQ. The CDR3 nucleotides read TGCGCCAGCAGCGCGGGACAGGACTACGAGCAGTACTTC. This encodes CASSAGQDYEQYF.

This chain links TRBV19 with TRBJ1-5; D may be TRBD1 (6 bases). This CDR3 has 15 residues. Germline CDR1 and CDR2: LNHDA and SQIVND (reference sequence). Trimming removed 5 bases at V and 4 bases at J, with 15 bases between. The CDR3 coding sequence is TGTGCCAGTAGTCCCAGTAGGGACAATAATCAGCCCCAGCATTTT. It yields the protein CASSPSRDNNQPQHF.

The genes are TRBV3-1 (or the pseudogene TRBV3-2) and TRBJ2-5; D call uncertain. This CDR3 has 15 residues. The V and J ends lost 3 bases and 5 bases respectively, with 16 bases between them. Germline lookup yields CDR1 LGHDT and CDR2 YNNKEL (reference sequence). The CDR3 nucleotides read TGTGCCAGCAGCCATGTGGCTGCCCAGGTTGAGACCCAGTACTTC. Translation: CASSHVAAQVETQYF.

This clone was seen repeatedly, ten times or more. The chain has TRBV21-1 and TRBJ2-7; the table's D gene call, TRBD2, was not cross checked with the DNA. TRBV21-1 is termed a pseudogene. The CDR3 covers 15 residues. CDR3 nucleotides: TGTGCCAGCAGCCTCTTCAGGACTGGATCCTACGAGCAGTACTTC. This encodes CASSLFRTGSYEQYF.

This sequence joins TRBV29-1 and TRBJ1-2; possibly TRBD1 for D (5 bases). Germline V gene data show CDR1 as SQVTM and CDR2 as ANQGSEA. CDR3 length: 9 residues. CDR3 sequence reads: CSDSSGYTF. CDR3 bases: TGCAGTGACAGCTCCGGCTACACCTTC.

The rearrangement links TRBV28 to TRBJ1-5; D is uncertain. CDR3 length: 14 residues. V lost 5 bases, J lost 7 bases, and 15 bases lay in between. CDR1 MDHEN and CDR2 SYDVKM come from the germline V gene. For the CDR3, the DNA is TGTGCCAGCAGTCCAATGGGCTACCACCAGCCCCAGCATTTT. Its translation: CASSPMGYHQPQHF.

The chain joins TRBV19 to TRBJ2-5; D is possibly TRBD1 (6 bases). The CDR3 runs 14 residues. The germline gives CDR1 LNHDA, CDR2 SQIVND (reference sequence). Trimming stripped 4 bases from V and 3 bases from J, with 12 bases between. The CDR3 reads CASSRQGREETQYF. The DNA of the CDR3 is TGTGCCAGTAGTAGGCAGGGGAGAGAAGAGACCCAGTACTTC.

This clone was counted a few times. V and J are TRBV2 and TRBJ2-1; TRBD2 agrees at 9 bases. Trimming cost V 6 bases and J 3 bases; bases outside gene matches: 6. The germline CDR1 and CDR2 sequences are SNHLY and FYNNEI. The CDR3 covers 15 residues. The CDR3 is CASRGTSRSYNEQFF. The CDR3 nucleotides read TGTGCCAGCAGGGGGACTAGCAGGAGCTACAATGAGCAGTTCTTC.

The chain combines TRBV3-1 (or the pseudogene TRBV3-2) with TRBJ1-6; TRBD1 is a possible D gene (6 bases). Trimming stripped 1 base from V and 12 bases from J, with 10 bases between. Germline V gene data show CDR1 as LGHDT and CDR2 as YNNKEL (reference sequence). This CDR3 is 13 amino acids long. Here the CDR3 reads CASSQGGPGPLHF. The DNA for the CDR3 is TGTGCCAGCAGCCAAGGGGGGCCTGGACCCCTCCACTTT.

V usage is TRBV18 and J usage is TRBJ1-1; 7 bases fit TRBD1. With V trimmed by 6 bases and J by 0 bases, 7 bases remained unmatched. Germline V CDR1 and CDR2: KGHSH, LQKENI. The CDR3 length is 15 residues. The DNA of the CDR3 is TGTGCCAGCTCTCCAAGGGACAGAATGAACACTGAAGCTTTCTTT. Its translation: CASSPRDRMNTEAFF.

This CDR3 is CASSFIVREAFF. CDR3 DNA sequence: TGTGCCAGCAGCTTTATAGTGAGGGAAGCTTTCTTT. V and J are TRBV7-8 and TRBJ1-1; D is unresolved. V lost 3 bases and J lost 8, with 10 bases in between. CDR1 SGHVS and CDR2 FQNEAQ come from the germline V gene. This CDR3 is 12 amino acids long.